The 5 T cell receptor beta chains reported below all come from one sample, sequenced in a study of cytomegalovirus exposure and HLA in healthy donors. PCR amplification relied on 60 Vbeta primers (plus 13 Jbeta primers). TCRdb's table, derived via immunoSEQ multiplex PCR, lists solely in-frame clones and lacks some. Altogether more than 85,000 clones are present, approximately 72% being singletons, with the ten largest covering 1% to 1.5%. Sequences were obtained from PBMCs. These receptors were obtained from a man under 40 in good health and CMV-seronegative.

The V and J genes are TRBV5-6 and TRBJ1-6, with 9 bases identical to TRBD1. Losses at the gene ends were 3 bases for V and 0 bases for J; bases not matched to a gene: 7. Germline assignment: CDR1 SGHDT and CDR2 YYEEEE. CDR3 length: 18 amino acids. CDR3 in DNA: TGTGCCAGCAGCTGGGGCGGGACAGGGAGCTCCTATAATTCACCCCTCCACTTT. It specifies CASSWGGTGSSYNSPLHF.

V gene TRBV9 combines with J gene TRBJ1-4; 7 positions match TRBD1. V lost 3 bases, J lost 4 bases, and 9 bases stayed unmatched. This CDR3 contains 16 residues. Looked up from germline, CDR1 is SGDLS and CDR2 is YYNGEE. The CDR3, as DNA: TGTGCCAGCAGCGCCGGGACAGAGGTTTTTAATGAAAAACTGTTTTTT. Translating it yields CASSAGTEVFNEKLFF.

This clone was seen a single time. The chain combines TRBV19 with TRBJ2-7; TRBD2 matches 7 bases. The germline gives CDR1 LNHDA, CDR2 SQIVND (reference sequence). Trimming at V came to 4 bases and at J to 3 bases, leaving 6 bases not matched to a gene. The length of the CDR3 is 14 residues. CDR3 sequence (DNA): TGTGCCAGTAGTAAAGCCGGACTAGGCTACGAGCAGTACTTC. Amino acids: CASSKAGLGYEQYF.

The CDR3 spells CASSLGLAGAKETQYF. CDR3 bases: TGTGCCAGCAGCTTGGGACTAGCGGGGGCGAAGGAGACCCAGTACTTC. The chain combines TRBV7-2 with TRBJ2-5, with TRBD2 matching 14 bases. Germline-derived CDR1 and CDR2 are SGHTA and FQGNSA. The CDR3 extends over 16 amino acids. The V and J ends lost 3 bases and 5 bases, in that order; junction bases with no gene match: 5.

The chain combines TRBV10-2 with TRBJ1-1, with 7 bases identical to TRBD1. Per germline, CDR1 WSHSY and CDR2 SAAADI. Losses at the gene ends were 6 bases for V and 1 base for J; bases not matched to a gene: 8. This CDR3 comprises 15 residues. This CDR3 is CASRGQRAWNTEAFF. The CDR3 DNA reads as TGCGCCAGCAGGGGACAGAGGGCATGGAACACTGAAGCTTTCTTT.